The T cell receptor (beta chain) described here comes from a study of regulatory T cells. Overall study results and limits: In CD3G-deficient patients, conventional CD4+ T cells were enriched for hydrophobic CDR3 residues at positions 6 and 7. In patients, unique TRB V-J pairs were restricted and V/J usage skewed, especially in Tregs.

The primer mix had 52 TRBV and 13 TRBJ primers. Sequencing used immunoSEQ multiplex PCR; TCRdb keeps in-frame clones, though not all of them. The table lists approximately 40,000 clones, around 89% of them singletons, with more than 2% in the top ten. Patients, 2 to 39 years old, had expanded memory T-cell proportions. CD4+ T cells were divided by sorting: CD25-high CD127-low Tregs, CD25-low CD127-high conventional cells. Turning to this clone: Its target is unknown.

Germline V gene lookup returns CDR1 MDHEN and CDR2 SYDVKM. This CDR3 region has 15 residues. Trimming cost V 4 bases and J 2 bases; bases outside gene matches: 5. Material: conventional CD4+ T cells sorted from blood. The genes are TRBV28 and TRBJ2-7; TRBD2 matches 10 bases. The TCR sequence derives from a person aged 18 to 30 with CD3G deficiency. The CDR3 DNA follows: TGTGCCAGCAGTTCTAGCGGGAGTATCACCTACGAGCAGTACTTC. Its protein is CASSSSGSITYEQYF.